The 8 T cell receptor beta chains listed next were all sequenced from one sample in a study of beta chain features in type 1 diabetes (dated by TCRdb to between 2017 and 2018). Broader findings and caveats from the paper: A moderate but significant shortening of TCRB CDR3 length was observed in type 1 diabetes patients in all four CD4+ subsets.

The library was made by the immunoSEQ multiplex PCR assay. The entire amount of isolated RNA was reverse transcribed using the High Capacity cDNA Reverse Transcription Kit, so the sequenced TCRB transcripts were expressed ones. TCRdb obtained this table from immuneACCESS and retained in-frame rearrangements with V and J assigned. These tables miss some clones; where compared with another copy, unresolved V genes account for less than half of the shortfall, and the remainder is unexplained. In this sample the table shows about 41,000 clones, approximately 61% of which occur a single time. The top ten constitute around 1.7% of the sample. What these receptors recognize is not known. Source material: Tregs from blood. Per the publication, the cell subset or site label means: regulatory CD4+ T cells. These receptors all come from a man aged 25-45 years with type 1 diabetes. Some clones in this sample may be carry-over from other donors' samples.

V is TRBV7-2 and J is TRBJ2-7; weak D call: TRBD1 (6 bases). CDR1 is SGHTA, CDR2 FQGNSA, per germline. Trimming cost V 1 base and J 3 bases, with 10 bases left between them. The CDR3 runs to 14 residues. The CDR3 sequence: CASSLGAGVYEQYF. The CDR3 coding sequence is TGTGCCAGCAGCTTAGGGGCAGGGGTCTACGAGCAGTACTTC. Based on the CDR3 plus reference TRBV7-2 and TRBJ2-7, the full variable domain is GAGVSQSPSNKVTEKGKDVELRCDPISGHTALYWYRQSLGQGLEFLIYFQGNSAPDKSGLPSDRFSAERTGGSVSTLTIQRTQQEDSAVYLCASSLGAGVYEQYFGPGTRLTVT.

This clone was seen a single time. As DNA, the CDR3 is TGCGCCAGCAGCTGGGACAGCCCATCGGGCCTCTACGAGCAGTACTTC. It yields the protein CASSWDSPSGLYEQYF. The chain uses TRBV5-1 and TRBJ2-5; 7 nucleotides line up with TRBD1. The J call may be in error: the DNA end matches TRBJ2-7 better. CDR1 is SGHRS, CDR2 YFSETQ, per germline. This CDR3 is 16 amino acids long.

The table lists this clone with a few counts. The CDR3 spells CASSTTGAGANVLTF. The CDR3 DNA reads as TGTGCCAGCAGTACTACAGGGGCTGGGGCCAACGTCCTGACTTTC. The V and J genes are TRBV28 and TRBJ2-6, with 7 bases matching TRBD1. V shed 5 bases and J 2 bases; nucleotides not matched to a gene: 3. The germline V gene has CDR1 MDHEN and CDR2 SYDVKM. The CDR3 spans 15 residues.

The CDR3 sequence is CASSLALVGGYQETQYF. The DNA of the CDR3 is TGTGCCAGCAGCTTAGCGCTGGTCGGGGGGTACCAAGAGACCCAGTACTTC. V usage is TRBV7-2 and J usage is TRBJ2-5; TRBD2 matches 7 bases. The CDR3 is made up of 17 amino acids. CDR1 is SGHTA, CDR2 FQGNSA, per germline. Trimming removed 0 bases from V and 0 bases from J; junction bases left unmatched: 7.

The chain recombines TRBV2 with TRBJ2-2; possibly TRBD2 for D (6 bases). This CDR3 contains 15 residues. The germline CDR1 and CDR2 sequences are SNHLY and FYNNEI. The V end was cut by 4 bases, the J end by 6 bases, with 15 bases between. Here the CDR3 reads CASSAYGGSAGELFF. In DNA form, the CDR3 reads TGTGCCAGCAGTGCATATGGGGGGAGCGCCGGGGAGCTGTTTTTT.

This rearrangement joins TRBV7-3 to TRBJ2-3, with 9 bases matching TRBD2. Per germline, CDR1 SGHTA and CDR2 FQGTGA. The CDR3 is 13 amino acids. V gave up 5 bases and J gave up 4 bases; unmatched junction bases: 1. The CDR3 region is CASSRTSADTQYF. CDR3 sequence (DNA): TGTGCCAGCAGCCGGACTAGCGCAGATACGCAGTATTTT.

The chain links TRBV5-1 to TRBJ2-7; 10 bases align to TRBD1. Trimming cost V 7 bases and J 4 bases; bases outside gene matches: 5. The CDR3 is 13 amino acids. CDR1 SGHRS and CDR2 YFSETQ come from the germline V gene. The CDR3 here is CASGRQGAYEQYF. CDR3 in DNA: TGCGCCAGCGGCAGACAGGGGGCATACGAGCAGTACTTC.

This clone appeared once. The V call is TRBV27, the J call TRBJ1-2; 7 bases are shared with TRBD1. The CDR3 has 12 residues. Germline V gene sequence: CDR1 MNHEY, CDR2 SMNVEV (reference sequence). J lost 6 bases, V lost 3 bases, and 1 base had no gene match. The CDR3 region is CASSLTGNGYTF. The CDR3 nucleotides are TGTGCCAGCAGTTTGACAGGGAATGGCTACACCTTC.